Listed below are T cell receptor beta chains from one sample, sequenced in a study of CD8 T cells in ankylosing spondylitis. MiXCR was run by TCRdb on the 5' RACE reads, yielding one entry per CDR3 protein. The sample includes under 450,000 distinct CDR3 sequences, under 20% of them seen just once. The specimen sequenced was blood, either unsorted or a sorted T cell fraction (not recorded which). Receptor source: a male donor with ankylosing spondylitis. Each CDR3 is given with its conserved first and last residue. Fields, in order: D gene, J gene, V gene, clone size, CDR3 protein, CDR3 DNA. The D gene is left open where the match is weak. Some rows have no size entry. The others give once, few or many, or a class for an expanded clone.

D: NA
J: TRBJ2-7
V: TRBV30
size: NA
CDR3: CAWSYPAYEQYF
DNA: TGTGCCTGGAGTTACCCCGCCTACGAGCAGTACTTC

D: NA
J: TRBJ2-5
V: TRBV6-1
size: NA
CDR3: CASRRPAQETQYF
DNA: TGTGCCAGCAGAAGACCAGCACAAGAGACCCAGTACTTC

D: TRBD1
J: TRBJ2-3
V: TRBV5-1
size: NA
CDR3: CASADRGVSDTQYF
DNA: TGCGCCAGCGCCGACAGGGGGGTGTCAGATACGCAGTATTTT

D: NA
J: TRBJ2-7
V: TRBV7-2
size: NA
CDR3: CASSPNGSREQYF
DNA: TGTGCCAGCAGCCCTAACGGATCACGCGAGCAGTACTTC

D: TRBD2
J: TRBJ2-1
V: TRBV29-1
size: many
CDR3: CSVEDPLVGGPYNEQFF
DNA: TGCAGCGTTGAAGATCCCCTCGTGGGAGGGCCGTACAATGAGCAGTTCTTC

D: NA
J: TRBJ1-1
V: TRBV2
size: NA
CDR3: CASSVGGTEAFF
DNA: TGTGCCAGCAGTGTAGGGGGCACTGAAGCTTTCTTT

D: NA
J: TRBJ2-6
V: TRBV12-3/TRBV12-4
size: NA
CDR3: CASSFGGTGANVLTF
DNA: TGTGCCAGCAGTTTTGGGGGGACCGGGGCCAACGTCCTGACTTTC

D: NA
J: TRBJ1-4
V: TRBV5-1
size: NA
CDR3: CASSYAGQTNEKLFF
DNA: TGCGCCAGCAGCTACGCAGGGCAAACTAATGAAAAACTGTTTTTT

D: TRBD1
J: TRBJ1-4
V: TRBV28
size: NA
CDR3: CASSPSGTGSEKLFF
DNA: TGTGCCAGCAGTCCCTCCGGGACAGGGAGTGAAAAACTGTTTTTT

D: TRBD2
J: TRBJ2-1
V: TRBV10-3
size: few
CDR3: CAISESGREKFF
DNA: TGTGCCATCAGTGAGTCTGGGCGGGAGAAGTTCTTC

D: TRBD1
J: TRBJ2-1
V: TRBV9
size: few
CDR3: CASSVGRWGTAYNEQFF
DNA: TGTGCCAGCAGCGTAGGGCGGTGGGGGACAGCTTACAATGAGCAGTTCTTC

D: NA
J: TRBJ1-6
V: TRBV7-8
size: NA
CDR3: CASSLGGWGDRQYSPLHF
DNA: TGTGCCAGCAGCTTAGGTGGGTGGGGTGACAGACAATATTCACCCCTCCACTTT

D: TRBD1
J: TRBJ1-4
V: TRBV2
size: NA
CDR3: CASSETGGNEKLFF
DNA: TGTGCCAGCAGTGAGACAGGGGGAAATGAAAAACTGTTTTTT

D: TRBD1
J: TRBJ1-2
V: TRBV5-6
size: NA
CDR3: CASSLGGRGRNYGYTF
DNA: TGTGCCAGCAGCTTAGGGGGCCGCGGCCGTAACTATGGCTACACCTTC

D: NA
J: TRBJ2-7
V: TRBV2
size: NA
CDR3: CASRGDTYEQYF
DNA: TGTGCCAGCCGTGGTGATACCTACGAGCAGTACTTC

D: TRBD1
J: TRBJ2-7
V: TRBV5-5
size: few
CDR3: CASSLTTGGPYEQYF
DNA: TGTGCCAGCAGCTTAACGACAGGGGGGCCCTACGAGCAGTACTTC

D: TRBD2
J: TRBJ2-1
V: TRBV11-2
size: few
CDR3: CASSLVVASGGAEQFF
DNA: TGTGCCAGCAGCTTAGTTGTGGCTAGCGGGGGGGCTGAGCAGTTCTTC

D: NA
J: TRBJ1-3
V: TRBV3-1
size: NA
CDR3: CASSLNARTVNSGNTIYF
DNA: TGTGCCAGCAGCCTAAACGCCCGGACAGTCAACTCTGGAAACACCATATATTTT

D: NA
J: TRBJ1-6
V: TRBV2
size: few
CDR3: CASSSQGDSPLHF
DNA: TGTGCCAGCAGTTCACAGGGAGATTCACCCCTCCACTTT

D: TRBD2
J: TRBJ2-7
V: TRBV20-1
size: NA
CDR3: CSARPTSGRKDEQYF
DNA: TGCAGTGCTAGACCCACTAGCGGGAGAAAAGACGAGCAGTACTTC

D: NA
J: TRBJ2-2
V: TRBV5-1
size: few
CDR3: CASSRTPDNTGELFF
DNA: TGCGCCAGCAGCCGAACCCCTGACAACACCGGGGAGCTGTTTTTT

D: NA
J: TRBJ1-2
V: TRBV3-1
size: few
CDR3: CASSPTPGAGGYTF
DNA: TGTGCCAGCAGCCCTACACCGGGCGCCGGGGGCTACACCTTC

D: NA
J: TRBJ2-1
V: TRBV18
size: NA
CDR3: CASSPTGLSYNEQFF
DNA: TGTGCCAGCTCACCAACAGGACTATCCTACAATGAGCAGTTCTTC

D: NA
J: TRBJ2-1
V: TRBV6-1
size: few
CDR3: CASRLTGLNEQFF
DNA: TGTGCCAGCAGATTGACAGGCCTCAATGAGCAGTTCTTC

D: NA
J: TRBJ1-1
V: TRBV20-1
size: NA
CDR3: CSARDLGGYTEAFF
DNA: TGCAGTGCTAGAGATTTGGGGGGGTACACTGAAGCTTTCTTT

D: NA
J: TRBJ2-1
V: TRBV7-9
size: few
CDR3: CASSLVLAWNEQFF
DNA: TGTGCCAGCAGCTTAGTTTTAGCCTGGAATGAGCAGTTCTTC

D: NA
J: TRBJ2-2
V: TRBV24-1
size: NA
CDR3: CATSEGTGELFF
DNA: TGTGCCACCAGTGAGGGCACCGGGGAGCTGTTTTTT

D: TRBD2
J: TRBJ2-3
V: TRBV3-1
size: few
CDR3: CASSHGLAGDTQYF
DNA: TGTGCCAGCAGCCATGGACTAGCAGGAGATACGCAGTATTTT

D: NA
J: TRBJ2-1
V: TRBV19
size: NA
CDR3: CASSPRHGTYNEQFF
DNA: TGTGCCAGTAGTCCCCGACATGGGACGTACAATGAGCAGTTCTTC

D: NA
J: TRBJ1-2
V: TRBV12-3/TRBV12-4
size: NA
CDR3: CASSLVQGQSWGYTF
DNA: TGTGCCAGCAGTTTAGTACAGGGACAATCGTGGGGCTACACCTTC